By its share, the clone carrying this T cell receptor beta chain is medium-sized. This specimen comes from a study of blood T cell repertoires in COVID-19. On the study more broadly: The United States, Italy and Spain were the sources of the acute and convalescent COVID-19 samples.

Participants came from roughly 23 US areas, aged about 18 to 90 years. Only in-frame clones appear in the TCRdb table, and some are missing; sequencing was by immunoSEQ multiplex PCR. The sample carries about 200,000 clones, roughly 82% recorded once. The length of the CDR3 is 14 residues. CDR1 and CDR2 (germline): SGHRS, YFSETQ. Trimming stripped 1 base from V and 4 bases from J, with 9 bases between. The TCR originated in a man aged 40-49 years with acute COVID-19. The V gene is TRBV5-1, the J gene TRBJ1-3; D ambiguous. The material sequenced was PBMCs or T cells enriched from blood (not recorded which). CDR3: CASSLNTPGNTIYF. As DNA, the CDR3 is TGCGCCAGCAGCTTGAACACGCCGGGAAACACCATATATTTT.